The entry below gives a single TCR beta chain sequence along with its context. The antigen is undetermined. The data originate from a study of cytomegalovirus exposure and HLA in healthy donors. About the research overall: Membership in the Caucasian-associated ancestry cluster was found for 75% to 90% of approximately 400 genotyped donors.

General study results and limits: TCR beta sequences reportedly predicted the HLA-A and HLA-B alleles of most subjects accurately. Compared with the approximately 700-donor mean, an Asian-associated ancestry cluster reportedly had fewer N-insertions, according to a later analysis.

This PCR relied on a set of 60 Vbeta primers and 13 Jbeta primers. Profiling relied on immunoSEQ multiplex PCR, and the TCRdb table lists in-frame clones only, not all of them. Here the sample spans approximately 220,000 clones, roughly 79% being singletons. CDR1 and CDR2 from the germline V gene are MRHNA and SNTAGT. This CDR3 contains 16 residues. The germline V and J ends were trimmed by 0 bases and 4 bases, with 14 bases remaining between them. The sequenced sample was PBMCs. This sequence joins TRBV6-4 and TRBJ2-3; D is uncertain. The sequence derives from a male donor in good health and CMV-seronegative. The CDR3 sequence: CASSDSMTDSPDTQYF. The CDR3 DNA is TGTGCCAGCAGTGACTCGATGACGGATAGCCCAGATACGCAGTATTTT.